This T cell receptor beta chain appears in the sequencing data of a study of OX40 agonist ivuxolimab in advanced cancers. Study overall: Across the patients, intravenous ivuxolimab was delivered every 2 weeks at 0.01 to 10 mg/kg. Participants, approximately 83% male, averaged about 56 years of age, ranging from about 20 to 80.

Anyone with autoimmune disease history or systemic immunosuppression was excluded. Assay used: immunoSEQ multiplex PCR; TCRdb lists only in-frame clones, some missing. The data hold about 76,000 clones, with around nine tenths observed a single time. The CDR3 spans 14 residues. V shed 5 bases and J shed 2 bases, with 11 bases lying between them. CDR1 SGHTA and CDR2 FQGTGA come from the germline V gene. This clonotype was sampled from an adult with an advanced solid tumor such as melanoma, head and neck, liver or kidney cancer. The input for sequencing was CD4+ or CD8+ T cells sorted from blood, taken in a trial of the OX40 agonist ivuxolimab. The rearrangement joins TRBV7-3 to TRBJ2-3, with a weak D call TRBD2 (5 bases). The CDR3 region has the DNA TGTGCCAGCAGCCCCGGACTTAACACAGATACGCAGTATTTT. This sequence encodes CASSPGLNTDTQYF.